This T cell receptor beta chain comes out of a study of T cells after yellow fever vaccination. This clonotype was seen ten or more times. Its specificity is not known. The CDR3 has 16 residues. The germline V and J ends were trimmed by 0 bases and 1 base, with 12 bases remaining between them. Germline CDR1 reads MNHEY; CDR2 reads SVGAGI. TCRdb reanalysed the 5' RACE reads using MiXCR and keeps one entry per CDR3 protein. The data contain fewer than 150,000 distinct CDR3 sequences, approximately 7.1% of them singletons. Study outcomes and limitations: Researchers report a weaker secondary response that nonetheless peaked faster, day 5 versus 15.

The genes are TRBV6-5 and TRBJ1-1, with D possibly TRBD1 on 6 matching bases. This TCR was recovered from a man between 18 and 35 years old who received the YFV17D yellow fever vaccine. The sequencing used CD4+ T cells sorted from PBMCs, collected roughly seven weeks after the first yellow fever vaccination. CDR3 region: CASSYSWARGNTEAFF. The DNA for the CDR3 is TGTGCCAGCAGTTACTCGTGGGCCAGGGGGAACACTGAAGCTTTCTTT.